Below, 28 T cell receptor beta chains from the same sample are listed, as sequenced in a study of regulatory T cells in long-lasting Graves disease. This sample's time point: newly diagnosed GD, antithyroid drugs for less than 3 months. From PBMCs, RNA was extracted and then used to make the TCR library. Researchers made TCR beta libraries by using iRepertoire HTBI primers and running Arm-PCR on CDR3 regions. Using its own MiXCR run on the multiplex PCR reads, TCRdb lists one record per CDR3 protein. The repertoire holds 350,000 to 500,000 distinct CDR3 sequences, with 13% to 15% as singletons. The data were also submitted as part of a second study, on T cells in Graves' hyperthyroidism and ophthalmopathy.

The material sequenced was peripheral blood mononuclear cells (PBMCs), taken at new diagnosis, from a patient treated with antithyroid drugs. Receptors were obtained from a woman in her forties or fifties with Graves disease.

The chain recombines TRBV7-9 with TRBJ2-7, with a tentative D call TRBD2 (5 bases). Germline V lookup: CDR1 SEHNR, CDR2 FQNEAQ (reference sequence). The CDR3 runs 14 residues. Trimming cost V 1 base and J 5 bases, with 12 bases left between them. In DNA, the CDR3 is TGTGCCAGCAGCTTAGGAGGGAGAGTCCACGAGCAGTACTTC. It yields the protein CASSLGGRVHEQYF.

The J gene is TRBJ2-7, the V gene TRBV6-2 or TRBV6-3; D remains unclear. Trimming stripped 2 bases from V and 2 bases from J, with 7 bases between. CDR3 length equals 13 residues. Germline CDR1 reads MNHEY; CDR2 reads SVGEGT. Here the CDR3 DNA reads TGTGCCAGCAGTTACGAGAGTACCTACGAGCAGTACTTC. Translated, it gives CASSYESTYEQYF.

This clonotype was seen at least ten times. The CDR3 protein is CASSLGREQYF. In DNA form, the CDR3 reads TGCGCCAGCAGCTTGGGCCGGGAGCAGTACTTC. The chain carries TRBV5-1 and TRBJ2-7; D not certain. Trimming took 0 bases from V and 7 from J, leaving 5 bases between them. CDR1 SGHRS and CDR2 YFSETQ come from the germline V gene. CDR3 length: 11 amino acids.

Ten or more counts support this clonotype. The chain uses TRBV28 and TRBJ1-6; D is ambiguous. With 1 base removed from V and 7 bases from J, the gap between germline ends came to 11 bases. This CDR3 comprises 15 residues. Germline loops: CDR1 MDHEN, CDR2 SYDVKM. CDR3 loop: CASSLFVLGNSPLHF. In DNA, the CDR3 is TGTGCCAGCAGTTTATTCGTGCTGGGGAATTCACCCCTCCACTTT.

This clonotype has just a few counts. V is TRBV7-3 and J is TRBJ2-7, with 11 bases matching TRBD2. Germline lookup yields CDR1 SGHTA and CDR2 FQGTGA. The length of the CDR3 is 15 residues. After removal of 5 bases from V and 2 bases from J, the junction contained 5 bases not matched to a gene. The chain's CDR3 is CASSALAGVPYEQYF. CDR3 DNA: TGTGCCAGCAGCGCACTAGCGGGAGTTCCCTACGAGCAGTACTTC.

This clonotype showed up just a few times. This chain uses TRBV9 with TRBJ2-7; D is tentatively TRBD1 or TRBD2 (5 bases each). CDR1 is SGDLS, CDR2 YYNGEE, per germline. The CDR3 consists of 16 residues. Between the trimmed V and J ends, which lost 3 bases and 1 base, there was a span of 17 bases. CDR3 amino acids: CASSASLEGPSYEQYF. CDR3 DNA sequence: TGTGCCAGCAGCGCGAGCCTCGAGGGGCCGTCCTACGAGCAGTACTTC. Looking up the rest from reference TRBV9 and TRBJ2-7 gives the full variable domain: DSGVTQTPKHLITATGQRVTLRCSPRSGDLSVYWYQQSLDQGLQFLIQYYNGEERAKGNILERFSAQQFPDLHSELNLSSLELGDSALYFCASSASLEGPSYEQYFGPGTRLTVT.

This clonotype has ten or more counts. The chain is built from TRBV18 and TRBJ1-1; D possibly corresponds to TRBD1 (5 bases). Germline V gives CDR1 KGHSH, CDR2 LQKENI. The CDR3 extends over 15 amino acids. Trimming removed 6 bases at V and 4 bases at J, with 18 bases between. The CDR3 protein is CASSPVQEEGTEAFF. CDR3 DNA: TGTGCCAGCTCCCCCGTACAGGAGGAAGGCACTGAAGCTTTCTTT. Full variable domain (rest looked up from reference TRBV18 and TRBJ1-1): NAGVMQNPRHLVRRRGQEARLRCSPMKGHSHVYWYRQLPEEGLKFMVYLQKENIIDESGMPKERFSAEFPKEGPSILRIQQVVRGDSAAYFCASSPVQEEGTEAFFGQGTRLTVV.

This clonotype has at least ten counts. The chain is built from TRBV2 and TRBJ2-7, with 9 bases aligning to TRBD1. Germline CDR1 is SNHLY and CDR2 is FYNNEI. J gave up 0 bases and V 6 bases, and 6 bases lay outside the gene matches. The CDR3 has 15 residues. As DNA, the CDR3 is TGTGCCAGCAGCGACAGGGGGGCGTACTCCTACGAGCAGTACTTC. Translated: CASSDRGAYSYEQYF. Filled out from reference TRBV2 and TRBJ2-7, the complete variable domain reads EPEVTQTPSHQVTQMGQEVILRCVPISNHLYFYWYRQILGQKVEFLVSFYNNEISEKSEIFDDQFSVERPDGSNFTLKIRSTKLEDSAMYFCASSDRGAYSYEQYFGPGTRLTVT.

This clonotype was observed many times. The chain combines TRBV6-1 with TRBJ2-7; possibly TRBD2 for D (5 bases). CDR1 MNHNS and CDR2 SASEGT come from the germline V gene. Trimming took off 7 bases at V and 3 bases at J, with 13 bases between the two ends. This CDR3 spans 13 amino acids. This CDR3 is CASMDSLSYEQYF. The CDR3 DNA reads as TGTGCCAGCATGGACTCTCTGAGCTACGAGCAGTACTTC.

This clonotype was counted a few times. The chain uses TRBV7-9 and TRBJ2-7, with TRBD2 as a possible D gene (5 bases). V shed 1 base and J shed 2 bases, with 12 bases lying between them. Looked up from germline, CDR1 is SEHNR and CDR2 is FQNEAQ (reference sequence). There are 15 residues in the CDR3. The CDR3 DNA reads TGTGCCAGCAGCTTAGAGAGTTTCGGGGCCTACGAGCAGTACTTC. Its translation: CASSLESFGAYEQYF.

The chain is built from TRBV28 and TRBJ2-7, with a possible D match to TRBD2 (5 bases). CDR1 MDHEN and CDR2 SYDVKM come from the germline V gene. The V end was cut by 7 bases, the J end by 0 bases, with 7 bases between. The CDR3 is 12 residues long. The CDR3 nucleotides are TGTGCCAGCACGGAGGACTCCTACGAGCAGTACTTC. Translating gives CASTEDSYEQYF.

This clonotype turned up a few times. V usage is TRBV28 and J usage is TRBJ1-1, with D perhaps matching TRBD1 (6 bases). Trimming removed 6 bases at V and 3 bases at J, with 17 bases between. Germline CDR1 reads MDHEN; CDR2 reads SYDVKM. The CDR3 spans 15 residues. The CDR3 protein is CASSPGAGAHTEAFF. CDR3 bases: TGTGCCAGCAGCCCTGGGGCAGGGGCTCACACTGAAGCTTTCTTT.

The chain carries TRBV3-1 and TRBJ1-5, with D hard to call. The CDR3 spans 13 residues. Trimming removed 8 bases at V and 2 bases at J, with 10 bases between. CDR1 is LGHDT and CDR2 is YNNKEL in the germline V gene (reference sequence). CDR3 sequence: CASGDVGNQPQHF. The CDR3 DNA reads TGTGCCAGCGGTGACGTTGGCAATCAGCCCCAGCATTTT.

This clonotype was seen repeatedly, ten times or more. This chain joins TRBV29-1 and TRBJ1-1; D perhaps matches TRBD1 (5 bases). This CDR3 has 13 amino acids. Germline loops: CDR1 SQVTM, CDR2 ANQGSEA. The V gene lost 3 bases and the J gene lost 10 bases, with 18 bases spanning the gap. DNA of the CDR3: TGCAGCGTTGAGGAGGGGCCCTTGGGTGTAGCTTTCTTT. Translated: CSVEEGPLGVAFF.

This clonotype has more than one count but fewer than ten. The chain links TRBV4-2 to TRBJ1-4, with TRBD1 matching over 9 bases. With 4 bases clipped from V and 3 bases from J, the junction kept 12 bases outside the gene matches. This CDR3 spans 18 amino acids. Germline V gene data show CDR1 as LGHNA and CDR2 as YNFKEQ. CDR3 in DNA: TGTGCCAGCAGCCCCCGACACACAGGGGGCGCGGCTAATGAAAAACTGTTTTTT. Translation: CASSPRHTGGAANEKLFF.

At least ten counts were recorded for this clonotype. J is TRBJ2-7 and V is TRBV7-9; 9 bases align to TRBD1. The CDR3 consists of 11 residues. CDR1 SEHNR and CDR2 FQNEAQ come from the germline V gene (reference sequence). With V trimmed by 5 bases and J by 13 bases, 6 bases remained unmatched. The CDR3 sequence: CASSPGTGIYF. In DNA form, the CDR3 reads TGTGCCAGCAGCCCCGGGACAGGGATTTACTTC.

This clonotype was detected a few times. A much larger clone sits a single nucleotide away, making a read error possible. This sequence joins TRBV29-1 and TRBJ2-3; unclear D gene. The J call may be in error: the DNA end matches TRBJ1-5 better. This CDR3 has 10 amino acids. Germline-derived CDR1 and CDR2 are SQVTM and ANQGSEA. CDR3 nucleotide sequence: TGCAGCGCCGGAGGAGATACGCAGCATTTT. Protein: CSAGGDTQHF.

The sample holds many counts of this clonotype. J is TRBJ2-7 and V is TRBV11-1; 7 nucleotides agree with TRBD1. Unmatched junction bases numbered 3, after V lost 1 base and J lost 6 bases. The germline V gene has CDR1 SGHAT and CDR2 FQDESV (reference sequence). The CDR3 loop spans 13 amino acids. The CDR3 loop reads CASSLDRGREQYF. The CDR3 nucleotides read TGTGCCAGCAGCTTAGACAGGGGACGCGAGCAGTACTTC.

The CDR3 is CASSPRQAKNTEAFF. The DNA of the CDR3 is TGTGCCAGCTCACCCCGACAGGCCAAGAACACTGAAGCTTTCTTT. This chain connects TRBV18 to TRBJ1-1, with D possibly being TRBD1 (6 bases). Germline assignment: CDR1 KGHSH and CDR2 LQKENI. CDR3 length: 15 amino acids. V was pared by 3 bases and J by 1 base, with 12 bases between.

In this sample, this clonotype turned up many times. This chain uses TRBV20-1 with TRBJ2-1, with TRBD2 matching over 8 bases. The germline V gene encodes CDR1 DFQATT and CDR2 SNEGSKA (reference sequence). With 3 bases clipped from V and 3 bases from J, the junction kept 7 bases outside the gene matches. The CDR3 sequence is 15 residues long. This CDR3 reads CSASVSGIGYNEQFF. The CDR3 DNA reads as TGCAGTGCTAGCGTTAGCGGGATAGGCTACAATGAGCAGTTCTTC.

The table lists this clonotype with many counts. The chain couples TRBV11-1 to TRBJ2-1, with unresolved D. With 0 bases removed from V and 4 bases from J, the gap between germline ends came to 4 bases. CDR3 length: 13 residues. The germline V gene encodes CDR1 SGHAT and CDR2 FQDESV (reference sequence). CDR3 protein: CASSLADYNEQFF. The CDR3 nucleotides read TGTGCCAGCAGCTTAGCGGATTACAATGAGCAGTTCTTC.

The CDR3 loop reads CASSKPGPSPVQPQHF. The CDR3 DNA reads as TGTGCCAGCAGTAAACCGGGACCAAGTCCAGTTCAGCCCCAGCATTTT. The chain uses TRBV6-1 and TRBJ1-5; a possible D gene is TRBD1 (5 bases). The V gene lost 5 bases and the J gene lost 6 bases, with 20 bases spanning the gap. The CDR3 contains 16 residues. CDR1 MNHNS and CDR2 SASEGT come from the germline V gene.

This clonotype has a count of ten or more. The chain recombines TRBV2 with TRBJ1-2, with a possible D match to TRBD1 (5 bases). There are 16 residues in the CDR3. The V end was cut by 0 bases, the J end by 2 bases, with 13 bases between. Germline CDR1 SNHLY, CDR2 FYNNEI. CDR3 protein: CASSEALRGKNYGYTF. The CDR3 DNA is TGTGCCAGCAGTGAAGCGCTTAGGGGAAAAAACTATGGCTACACCTTC.

This clonotype was found many times. The chain is built from TRBV7-9 and TRBJ2-5, with TRBD1 identical over 7 bases. This CDR3 is 16 amino acids long. The germline CDR1 and CDR2 sequences are SEHNR and FQNEAQ (reference sequence). V was clipped by 1 base and J by 2 bases; unmatched bases: 7. The CDR3 loop is CASSLGGTVFQETQYF. The DNA for the CDR3 is TGTGCCAGCAGCTTAGGAGGGACAGTTTTTCAAGAGACCCAGTACTTC.

This clonotype was counted ten times or more. The chain recombines TRBV2 with TRBJ1-1; D gene unclear. V lost 3 bases and J 0 bases, leaving 11 bases between the germline ends. Germline assignment: CDR1 SNHLY and CDR2 FYNNEI. The CDR3 runs 15 residues. In nucleotides, the CDR3 is TGTGCCAGCAGTGACCGGCGAATGATGAACACTGAAGCTTTCTTT. Translating it yields CASSDRRMMNTEAFF.

On this clonotype: This likely came from a read error, as a far larger clone is one base away. The genes are TRBV12-3 or TRBV12-4 and TRBJ2-3, with TRBD1 matching over 7 bases. The DNA end favors TRBJ2-1, so the J call may be wrong. The length of the CDR3 is 17 residues. The CDR3 DNA reads as TGTGCCAGCAGTTTTGACAGGGTATTGGTATCCCACAATGAGCAGTTCTTC. Protein: CASSFDRVLVSHNEQFF.

This clonotype has only a few counts. The chain links TRBV19 to TRBJ2-2, with D perhaps matching TRBD2 (7 bases). The CDR3 runs to 17 residues. Trimming took off 0 bases at V and 4 bases at J, with 15 bases between the two ends. CDR1 and CDR2 (germline): LNHDA, SQIVND (reference sequence). This CDR3 reads CASSIDYREGGTGELFF. The CDR3 bases are TGTGCCAGTAGTATAGATTACAGGGAGGGGGGCACCGGGGAGCTGTTTTTT.

This CDR3 is CASSEDRGNTGELFF. CDR3 nucleotide sequence: TGCGCCAGCAGCGAGGACAGGGGGAACACCGGGGAGCTGTTTTTT. The J gene is TRBJ2-2, the V gene TRBV5-1, with TRBD1 matching 9 bases. The J segment lost 1 base and the V segment lost 4 bases, leaving 2 bases of the junction unmatched. The CDR3 spans 15 residues. The germline gives CDR1 SGHRS, CDR2 YFSETQ.